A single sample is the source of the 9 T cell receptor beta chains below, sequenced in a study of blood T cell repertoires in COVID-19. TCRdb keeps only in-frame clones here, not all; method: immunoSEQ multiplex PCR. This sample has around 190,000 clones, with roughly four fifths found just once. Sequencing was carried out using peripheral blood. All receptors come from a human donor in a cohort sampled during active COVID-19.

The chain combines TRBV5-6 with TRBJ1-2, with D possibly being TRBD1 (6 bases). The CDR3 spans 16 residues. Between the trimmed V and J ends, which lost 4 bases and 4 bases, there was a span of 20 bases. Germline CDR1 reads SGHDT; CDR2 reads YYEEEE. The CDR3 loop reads CASSPPGTYYGYGYTF. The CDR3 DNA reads TGTGCCAGCAGCCCCCCCGGGACATACTATGGCTATGGCTACACCTTC.

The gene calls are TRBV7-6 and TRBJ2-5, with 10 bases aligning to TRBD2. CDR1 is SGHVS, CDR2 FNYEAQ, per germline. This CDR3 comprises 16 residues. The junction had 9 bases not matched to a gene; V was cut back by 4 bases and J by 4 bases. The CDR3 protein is CASSSQGAGGGETQYF. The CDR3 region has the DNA TGTGCCAGCAGCTCGCAGGGAGCGGGGGGGGGAGAGACCCAGTACTTC.

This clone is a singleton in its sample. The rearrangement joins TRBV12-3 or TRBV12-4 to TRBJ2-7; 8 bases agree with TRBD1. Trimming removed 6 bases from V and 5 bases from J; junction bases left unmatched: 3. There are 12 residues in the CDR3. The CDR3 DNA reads TGTGCCAGCAGCCCACAGGGGGACGAGCAGTACTTC. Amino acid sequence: CASSPQGDEQYF.

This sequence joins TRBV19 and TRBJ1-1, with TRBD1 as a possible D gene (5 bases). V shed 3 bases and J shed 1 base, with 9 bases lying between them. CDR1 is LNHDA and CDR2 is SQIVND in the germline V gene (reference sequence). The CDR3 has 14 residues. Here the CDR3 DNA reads TGTGCCAGTAGTATGGGGCAGGGGAACACTGAAGCTTTCTTT. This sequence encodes CASSMGQGNTEAFF.

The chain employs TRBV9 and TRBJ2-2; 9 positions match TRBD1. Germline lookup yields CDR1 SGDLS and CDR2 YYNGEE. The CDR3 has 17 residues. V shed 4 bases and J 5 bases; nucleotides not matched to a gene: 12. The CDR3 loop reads CASSPPGTGTLTGELFF. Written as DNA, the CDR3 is TGTGCCAGCAGCCCTCCGGGGACAGGGACCTTGACCGGGGAGCTGTTTTTT.

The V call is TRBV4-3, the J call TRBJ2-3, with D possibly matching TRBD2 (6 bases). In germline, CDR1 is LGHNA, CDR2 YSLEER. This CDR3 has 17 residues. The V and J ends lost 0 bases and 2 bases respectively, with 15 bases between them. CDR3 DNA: TGCGCCAGCAGCCAAGATTTTGCGGGGCTCTCCACAGATACGCAGTATTTT. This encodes CASSQDFAGLSTDTQYF.

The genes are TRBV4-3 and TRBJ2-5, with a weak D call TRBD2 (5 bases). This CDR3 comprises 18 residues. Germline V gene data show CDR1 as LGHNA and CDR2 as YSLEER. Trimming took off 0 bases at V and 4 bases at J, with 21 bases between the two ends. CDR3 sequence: CASSQDLRTRVLGETQYF. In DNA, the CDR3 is TGCGCCAGCAGCCAAGATCTTAGGACGAGGGTGTTGGGAGAGACCCAGTACTTC.

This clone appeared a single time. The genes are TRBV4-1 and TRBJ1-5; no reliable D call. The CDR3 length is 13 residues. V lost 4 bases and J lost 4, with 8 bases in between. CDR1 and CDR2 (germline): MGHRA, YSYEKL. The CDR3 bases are TGCGCCAGCAGCCTTGACACTAATCAGCCCCAGCATTTT. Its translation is CASSLDTNQPQHF.

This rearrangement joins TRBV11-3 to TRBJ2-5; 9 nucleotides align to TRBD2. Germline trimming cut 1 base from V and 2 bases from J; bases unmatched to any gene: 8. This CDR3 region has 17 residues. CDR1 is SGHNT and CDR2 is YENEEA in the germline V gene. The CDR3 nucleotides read TGTGCCAGCAGCTTAGGGGGTGCTAGCGGGGCGCAAGAGACCCAGTACTTC. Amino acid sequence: CASSLGGASGAQETQYF.